This T cell receptor beta chain comes out of a study of vaccination and CD4 T cells after COVID-19. CDR3 length equals 14 residues. V gave up 6 bases and J gave up 4 bases; unmatched junction bases: 7. Germline CDR1 is MNHNS and CDR2 is SASEGT. Oncomine TCR Beta short-read sequencing was applied to DNA from cultured CD4+ T cells. Using the QIAamp micro DNA kit, genomic DNA was extracted from the CD4+ T cells that had been cultured. Via MiXCR, TCRdb re-called the PCR reads, giving one row per CDR3 protein. The sample contains some 15,000 distinct CDR3 sequences, roughly half of which appear only once. As to treatment: approximately 10-day PBMC culture with coronavirus spike peptide pools or control peptides (ViraFEST assay). The positive PCR dates, which preceded the US Alpha, Beta and Delta variants, fell between March and December 2020. This clonotype was detected only a few times. Its antigen is currently unknown.

This chain joins TRBV6-1 and TRBJ1-2; TRBD1 matches at 8 bases. The sequence derives from a human donor who had recovered from COVID-19. The sample was CD4+ T cells from blood, cultured in vitro. The CDR3 nucleotides read TGTGCCAGCAGGCCCAGGGGGCGCGGCTATGGCTACACCTTC. Its protein product is CASRPRGRGYGYTF.